The T cell receptor (beta chain) under discussion was sequenced for a study of cytomegalovirus exposure and HLA in healthy donors. The PCR made use of 60 Vbeta and 13 Jbeta primers. Generated by immunoSEQ multiplex PCR, the TCRdb table keeps only in-frame clones and is missing some. The sample includes approximately 88,000 clones, 76% of them seen just once. Study outcomes and limitations: A later analysis reportedly identified an Asian-associated ancestry cluster as carrying fewer N-insertions than the roughly 700-donor mean. Further analysis, carried out later, found HLA-associated TCR beta chains more clonally expanded than equally common other chains.

CDR1 MNHEY and CDR2 SVGAGI come from the germline V gene. CDR3 length equals 14 residues. The ends were cut back, 2 bases at V and 4 bases at J, with 8 bases in the middle. This clone was observed a handful of times. Its target is not known. The sequencing input was PBMCs. The chain couples TRBV6-5 to TRBJ2-2, with a weak D call TRBD2 (6 bases). The source is a male donor in good health and CMV-seronegative. The CDR3 reads CASSYETSTGELFF. The CDR3 DNA follows: TGTGCCAGCAGTTACGAGACTAGCACCGGGGAGCTGTTTTTT.